The text below deals with one T cell receptor beta chain. What it recognizes is unknown. These data belong to a study of T-cell memory formation after mild COVID-19. Study details: Largely, TCR clusters stayed within a single donor.

5'RACE with constant-segment primers yielded barcoded, UMI-tagged TCR alpha and TCR beta cDNA libraries. TCRdb re-called the 5' RACE reads with MiXCR, one entry per CDR3 protein. Of just over 150,000 distinct CDR3 sequences listed, 30% to 35% are singletons. V was trimmed by 1 base and J by 8 bases, leaving 14 bases between them. From germline, CDR1 is GTSNPN and CDR2 SVGIG (reference sequence). There are 14 residues in the CDR3. Study results and limitations: Pre-infection memory contained some responding clones, which suggested that cross-reactive memory had joined.

Input material: PBMCs or a T cell subset sorted from them (not recorded which). This chain uses TRBV30 with TRBJ2-2; either TRBD1 or TRBD2 may fit D (5 bases each). The source of this sequence is an adult woman who had mild COVID-19 (a few samples of this study predate the infection). Cell type and time point are not known. CDR3 sequence: CAWSGTVRGGELFF. CDR3 DNA: TGTGCCTGGAGTGGGACGGTGAGGGGAGGGGAGCTGTTTTTT. Full variable domain (remainder filled in from reference TRBV30 and TRBJ2-2): SQTIHQWPATLVQPVGSPLSLECTVEGTSNPNLYWYRQAAGRGLQLLFYSVGIGQISSEVPQNLSASRPQDRQFILSSKKLLLSDSGFYLCAWSGTVRGGELFFGEGSRLTVL.